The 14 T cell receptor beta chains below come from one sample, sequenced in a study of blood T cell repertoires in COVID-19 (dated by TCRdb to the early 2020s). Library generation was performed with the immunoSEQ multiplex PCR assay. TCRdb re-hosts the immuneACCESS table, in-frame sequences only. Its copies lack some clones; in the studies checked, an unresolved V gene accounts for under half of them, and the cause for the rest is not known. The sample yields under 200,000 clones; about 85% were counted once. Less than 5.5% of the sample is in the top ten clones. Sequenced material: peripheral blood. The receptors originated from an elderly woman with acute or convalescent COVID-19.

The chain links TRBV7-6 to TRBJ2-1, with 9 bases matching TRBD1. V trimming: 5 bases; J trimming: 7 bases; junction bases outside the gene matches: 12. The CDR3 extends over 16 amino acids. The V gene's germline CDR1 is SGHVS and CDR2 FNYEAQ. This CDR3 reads CASSLIQGALWNEQFF. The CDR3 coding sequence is TGTGCCAGCAGCCTAATACAGGGGGCGCTCTGGAATGAGCAGTTCTTC.

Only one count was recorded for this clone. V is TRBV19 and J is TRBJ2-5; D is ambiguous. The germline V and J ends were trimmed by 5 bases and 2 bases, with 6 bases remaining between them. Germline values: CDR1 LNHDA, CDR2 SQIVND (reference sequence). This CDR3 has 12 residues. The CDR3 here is CASSSVQETQYF. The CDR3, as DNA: TGTGCCAGTAGTTCGGTGCAAGAGACCCAGTACTTC.

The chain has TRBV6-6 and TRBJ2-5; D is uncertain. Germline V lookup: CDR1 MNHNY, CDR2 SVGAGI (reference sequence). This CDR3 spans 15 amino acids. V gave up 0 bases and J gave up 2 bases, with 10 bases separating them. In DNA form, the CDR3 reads TGTGCCAGCAGTTACTCAGCGACTCCACAAGAGACCCAGTACTTC. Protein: CASSYSATPQETQYF.

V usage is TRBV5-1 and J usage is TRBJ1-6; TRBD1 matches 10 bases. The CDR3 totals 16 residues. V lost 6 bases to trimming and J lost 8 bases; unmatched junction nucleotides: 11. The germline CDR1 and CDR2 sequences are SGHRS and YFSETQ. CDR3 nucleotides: TGCGCCAGCAAACTAACCCCCGGGACAGGGGATTCACCCCTCCACTTT. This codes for CASKLTPGTGDSPLHF.

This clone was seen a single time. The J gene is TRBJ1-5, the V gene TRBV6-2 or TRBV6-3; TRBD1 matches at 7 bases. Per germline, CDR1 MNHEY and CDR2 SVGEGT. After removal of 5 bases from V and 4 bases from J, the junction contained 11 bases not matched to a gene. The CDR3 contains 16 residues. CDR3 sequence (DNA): TGTGCCAGCAGTCGACCACGGGACAGTCGTAATCAGCCCCAGCATTTT. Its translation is CASSRPRDSRNQPQHF.

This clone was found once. CDR3 nucleotides: TGTGCCAGCAGTCCGCCATCGGGACAGGGGGCCGGGGAGCTGTTTTTT. Encoded protein: CASSPPSGQGAGELFF. The V call is TRBV5-4, the J call TRBJ2-2; 11 bases map to TRBD1. The germline CDR1 and CDR2 sequences are SGHNT and YYREEE (reference sequence). V shed 5 bases, J shed 6 bases, and the junction held 9 bases outside the gene matches. The CDR3 has 16 amino acids.

The DNA of the CDR3 is TGTGCCAGCTCACAAGCCGGGACAGGGACCATTCAGTACTTC. This codes for CASSQAGTGTIQYF. This sequence joins TRBV18 and TRBJ2-4; 9 bases are a match to TRBD1. Germline loops: CDR1 KGHSH, CDR2 LQKENI. The CDR3 is 14 residues long. With 4 bases clipped from V and 9 bases from J, the junction kept 7 bases outside the gene matches.

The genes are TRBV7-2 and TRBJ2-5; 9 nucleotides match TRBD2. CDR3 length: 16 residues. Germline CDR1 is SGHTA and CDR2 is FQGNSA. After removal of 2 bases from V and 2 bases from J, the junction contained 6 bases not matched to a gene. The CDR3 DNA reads TGTGCCAGCAGCTTAAGAGCGGGAGGAGGGCAAGAGACCCAGTACTTC. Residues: CASSLRAGGGQETQYF.

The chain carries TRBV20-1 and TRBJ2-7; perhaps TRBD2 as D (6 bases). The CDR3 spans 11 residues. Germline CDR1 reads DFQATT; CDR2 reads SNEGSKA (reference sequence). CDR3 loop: CSAGTLYEQYF. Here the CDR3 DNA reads TGCAGCGCCGGGACTCTATACGAGCAGTACTTC.

DNA of the CDR3: TGCGCCAGCAGCCATGCCGTCCGGGGATGGGGTGAGCAGTTCTTC. It specifies CASSHAVRGWGEQFF. The chain couples TRBV4-1 to TRBJ2-1, with a tentative D call TRBD2 (5 bases). The germline CDR1 and CDR2 sequences are MGHRA and YSYEKL. This CDR3 is built from 15 residues. Trimming removed 3 bases at V and 9 bases at J, with 18 bases between.

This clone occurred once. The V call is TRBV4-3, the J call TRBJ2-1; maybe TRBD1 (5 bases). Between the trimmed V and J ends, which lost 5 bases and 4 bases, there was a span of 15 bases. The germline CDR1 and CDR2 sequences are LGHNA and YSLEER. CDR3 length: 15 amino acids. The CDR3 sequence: CASSMAGLFYNEQFF. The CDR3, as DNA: TGCGCCAGCAGCATGGCAGGGCTATTTTACAATGAGCAGTTCTTC.

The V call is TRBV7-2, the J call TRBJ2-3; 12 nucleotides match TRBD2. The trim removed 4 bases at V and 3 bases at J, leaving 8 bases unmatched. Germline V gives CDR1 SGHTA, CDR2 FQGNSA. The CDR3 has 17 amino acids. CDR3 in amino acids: CASSSRLAGAQTDTQYF. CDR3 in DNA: TGTGCCAGCAGCTCCCGACTAGCGGGAGCACAAACAGATACGCAGTATTTT. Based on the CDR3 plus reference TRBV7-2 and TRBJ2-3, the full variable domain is GAGVSQSPSNKVTEKGKDVELRCDPISGHTALYWYRQSLGQGLEFLIYFQGNSAPDKSGLPSDRFSAERTGGSVSTLTIQRTQQEDSAVYLCASSSRLAGAQTDTQYFGPGTRLTVL.

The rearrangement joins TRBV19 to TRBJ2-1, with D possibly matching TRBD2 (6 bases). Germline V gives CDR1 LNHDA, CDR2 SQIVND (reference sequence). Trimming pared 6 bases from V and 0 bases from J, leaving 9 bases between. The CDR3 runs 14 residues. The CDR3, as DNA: TGTGCCAGTAGCGTAGCGGCCTCCTACAATGAGCAGTTCTTC. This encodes CASSVAASYNEQFF.

The CDR3 loop is CAWSQGSAGANVLTF. The CDR3 DNA reads as TGTGCCTGGAGTCAGGGTTCGGCTGGGGCCAACGTCCTGACTTTC. The rearrangement links TRBV30 to TRBJ2-6, with D possibly TRBD1 on 5 matching bases. Deletions cut 2 bases from V and 2 bases from J, with 10 bases between. Germline-derived CDR1 and CDR2 are GTSNPN and SVGIG (reference sequence). This CDR3 region has 15 residues.